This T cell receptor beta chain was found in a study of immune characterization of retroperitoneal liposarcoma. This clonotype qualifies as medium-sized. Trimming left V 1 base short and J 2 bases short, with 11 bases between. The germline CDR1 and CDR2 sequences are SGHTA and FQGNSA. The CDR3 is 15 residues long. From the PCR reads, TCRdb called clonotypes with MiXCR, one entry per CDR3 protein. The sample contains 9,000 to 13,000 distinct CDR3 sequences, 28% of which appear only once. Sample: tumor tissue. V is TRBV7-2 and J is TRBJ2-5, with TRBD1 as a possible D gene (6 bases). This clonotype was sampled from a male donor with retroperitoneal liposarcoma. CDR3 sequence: CASSLVVGQQETQYF. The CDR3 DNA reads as TGTGCCAGCAGCTTAGTCGTCGGACAGCAAGAGACCCAGTACTTC.